Described below is a single TCR beta chain sequence and its context. The antigen remains undetermined. CD4+CD25+CD127- Tregs, CD4+CD25- non-Tregs, CD4 and CD8 cells were sorted. The data belong to a study of Tregs in tolerant kidney transplant recipients. Data came from immunoSEQ multiplex PCR; TCRdb stores just in-frame clones and leaves some out. Seen here are about 240,000 clones, approximately 83% observed once, and the top ten hold less than 0.75%. This CDR3 spans 15 amino acids. Trimming cost V 1 base and J 0 bases, with 7 bases left between them. CDR1 MGHRA and CDR2 YSYEKL come from the germline V gene. Study-wide findings and caveats: Validation in larger populations is needed because few patients were studied. No direct test of biological reproducibility was done here.

V and J are TRBV4-1 and TRBJ2-1; D is undetermined. This clonotype originated in a human donor in good health. Sequenced: CD4+ T cells from blood. CDR3 coding DNA: TGCGCCAGCAGCCAAGGCTCAGCCTCCTACAATGAGCAGTTCTTC. Protein sequence: CASSQGSASYNEQFF.